This TCR beta chain was identified during a study of T cells in Graves' hyperthyroidism and ophthalmopathy. Findings of the study overall: The model's output predicted ophthalmopathy at a median of 6.5 months prior to onset.

From RNA transcripts, TCR beta CDR3 regions were amplified. TCR CDR3 underwent first-round RT-PCR with the HTBI primer set. Each CDR3 protein is one row after TCRdb ran MiXCR on the multiplex PCR reads. The sample contains 350,000 to 500,000 distinct CDR3 sequences, roughly 13% of which appear only once. This clonotype was counted ten times or more. What it binds is unknown. V was clipped by 2 bases and J by 10 bases, with 21 bases between them. This CDR3 spans 17 amino acids. Per germline, CDR1 MGHDK and CDR2 SYGVNS. The TCR comes from a woman aged 18-35 years with Graves' hyperthyroidism. The rearrangement uses TRBV25-1 and TRBJ1-6; D not resolved. The sample was blood. This CDR3 reads CASSERWRGQGSSPLHF. Here the CDR3 DNA reads TGTGCCAGCAGTGAAAGGTGGCGTGGGCAAGGTTCATCACCCCTCCACTTT. Supplemented by reference TRBV25-1 and TRBJ1-6, the full variable domain reads EADIYQTPRYLVIGTGKKITLECSQTMGHDKMYWYQQDPGMELHLIHYSYGVNSTEKGDLSSESTVSRIRTEHFPLTLESARPSHTSQYLCASSERWRGQGSSPLHFGNGTRLTVT.